This T cell receptor (beta chain) was captured by sequencing in a study of blood T cell repertoires in COVID-19. Study-wide background: Resolution of symptoms, clearance, or two negative PCRs was present in recovered Cohort 3 donors. Sites across the United States, Italy and Spain contributed samples from acute and convalescent COVID-19. From T cells, B-cell-depleted T cells, or PBMCs came the material, which was cDNA or gDNA.

Participants were aged roughly 18 to 100 years from more than 20 US areas. Profiling relied on immunoSEQ multiplex PCR, and the TCRdb table lists in-frame clones only, not all of them. This sample has about 210,000 clones, with around 87% found just once. The specimen was PBMCs or T cells enriched from blood (not recorded which). This receptor was obtained from a man aged 25 to 40 in a cohort exposed to, infected with or recovered from COVID-19 (not recorded which).

The CDR3 region is CASSLTGTGSNEQYF. As DNA, the CDR3 is TGTGCCAGCAGCTTAACCGGGACAGGGTCCAACGAGCAGTACTTC. The chain is built from TRBV27 and TRBJ2-7, with 9 bases lining up with TRBD1. CDR1 is MNHEY, CDR2 SMNVEV, per germline (reference sequence). The CDR3 is 15 residues long. Trimming took 6 bases from V and 5 from J; bases not matched to a gene: 11.